This passage covers 30 T cell receptor beta chains from one sample sequenced in a study of blood T cell repertoires in COVID-19. Repertoires were generated with immunoSEQ multiplex PCR, while TCRdb's copy carries only in-frame clones and drops some. The table records approximately 150,000 clones, around 80% of them present only once. The sequenced material came from peripheral blood. The receptors here all came from a man between 60 and 70 years old with acute or convalescent COVID-19.

The chain uses TRBV29-1 and TRBJ2-5; 13 positions agree with TRBD2. The CDR3 length is 17 residues. Per the germline V gene, CDR1 is SQVTM and CDR2 is ANQGSEA. After removal of 6 bases from V and 2 bases from J, the junction contained 12 bases not matched to a gene. CDR3 loop: CSVEGLAGRGRQETQYF. The CDR3 nucleotides are TGCAGCGTGGAGGGACTAGCGGGACGGGGTAGGCAAGAGACCCAGTACTTC.

V usage is TRBV10-3 and J usage is TRBJ1-5; D may be TRBD1 (6 bases). This CDR3 has 13 amino acids. V was trimmed by 7 bases and J by 4 bases, leaving 11 bases between them. Germline values: CDR1 ENHRY, CDR2 SYGVKD. The CDR3 region is CAITSGANQPQHF. The CDR3 bases are TGTGCCATCACATCAGGGGCAAATCAGCCCCAGCATTTT.

The J gene is TRBJ1-2, the V gene TRBV2; D not resolved. This CDR3 has 15 amino acids. V was cut by 4 bases and J by 7 bases, with 19 bases left in between. CDR1 is SNHLY, CDR2 FYNNEI, per germline. CDR3 amino acids: CASSVQSGSSGGYTF. CDR3 coding DNA: TGTGCCAGCAGTGTCCAATCCGGGAGCTCGGGTGGCTACACCTTC.

The V gene is TRBV11-2, the J gene TRBJ2-1; perhaps TRBD2 as D (5 bases). The V and J ends lost 6 bases and 4 bases respectively, with 16 bases between them. CDR3 length: 15 residues. CDR1 and CDR2 from the germline V gene are SGHAT and FQNNGV. This CDR3 reads CASRRPGSRYNEQFF. The CDR3 nucleotides are TGTGCCAGCAGGAGGCCGGGGTCCCGGTACAATGAGCAGTTCTTC.

The chain couples TRBV9 to TRBJ2-2; D unresolved. CDR1 and CDR2 from the germline V gene are SGDLS and YYNGEE. Trimming stripped 4 bases from V and 1 base from J, with 14 bases between. This CDR3 is built from 16 residues. The CDR3 region has the DNA TGTGCCAGCAGCTTACAGCCCTATTTGAACACCGGGGAGCTGTTTTTT. This translates into CASSLQPYLNTGELFF. Variable domain in full (rest from reference TRBV9 and TRBJ2-2): DSGVTQTPKHLITATGQRVTLRCSPRSGDLSVYWYQQSLDQGLQFLIQYYNGEERAKGNILERFSAQQFPDLHSELNLSSLELGDSALYFCASSLQPYLNTGELFFGEGSRLTVL.

The CDR3 nucleotides read TGCGCCAGCAGCCACGGGGACAAATACGAGCAGTACTTC. Translated, it gives CASSHGDKYEQYF. The V call is TRBV5-1, the J call TRBJ2-7; D perhaps matches TRBD1 (6 bases). The CDR3 consists of 13 residues. Germline CDR1 reads SGHRS; CDR2 reads YFSETQ. V lost 4 bases to trimming and J lost 4 bases, with 12 bases between them.

The J gene is TRBJ1-6, the V gene TRBV18; the D is unclear. Trimming cost V 5 bases and J 7 bases, with 15 bases left between them. Germline CDR1 reads KGHSH; CDR2 reads LQKENI. The CDR3 is made up of 15 amino acids. CDR3 nucleotides: TGTGCCAGCTCAAACGAGCAATCGAGAAATTCACCCCTCCACTTT. Protein sequence: CASSNEQSRNSPLHF.

The chain has TRBV5-1 and TRBJ2-3; weak D call: TRBD2 (6 bases). CDR1 and CDR2 from the germline V gene are SGHRS and YFSETQ. V lost 2 bases and J 0 bases, leaving 13 bases between the germline ends. The CDR3 loop spans 16 amino acids. The CDR3 DNA reads as TGCGCCAGCAGCTTTTATAGCGGTCCTAGCACAGATACGCAGTATTTT. This gives the protein CASSFYSGPSTDTQYF. Together with reference TRBV5-1 and TRBJ2-3, the CDR3 gives the full variable domain: KAGVTQTPRYLIKTRGQQVTLSCSPISGHRSVSWYQQTPGQGLQFLFEYFSETQRNKGNFPGRFSGRQFSNSRSEMNVSTLELGDSALYLCASSFYSGPSTDTQYFGPGTRLTVL.

This clone was counted at least ten times. The V call is TRBV4-1, the J call TRBJ1-5; TRBD1 is a possible D gene (6 bases). In germline, CDR1 is MGHRA, CDR2 YSYEKL. This CDR3 has 16 amino acids. V lost 0 bases to trimming and J lost 3 bases, with 12 bases between them. Here the CDR3 reads CASSQDRDMFNQPQHF. In DNA form, the CDR3 reads TGCGCCAGCAGCCAAGATAGGGACATGTTCAATCAGCCCCAGCATTTT.

The chain joins TRBV5-1 to TRBJ2-7; 8 bases fit TRBD1. The trim removed 2 bases at V and 7 bases at J, leaving 11 bases unmatched. CDR1 and CDR2 (germline): SGHRS, YFSETQ. The CDR3 is made up of 15 amino acids. CDR3 sequence reads: CASSFSGQGAREQYF. CDR3 in DNA: TGCGCCAGCAGCTTCTCCGGACAGGGCGCGAGAGAGCAGTACTTC.

The V gene is TRBV5-1, the J gene TRBJ2-3; the D gene is possibly TRBD1 (5 bases). Germline-derived CDR1 and CDR2 are SGHRS and YFSETQ. This CDR3 is built from 12 residues. The V end was cut by 5 bases, the J end by 3 bases, with 7 bases between. As DNA, the CDR3 is TGCGCCAGCAGGGCAGGGACAGATACGCAGTATTTT. Protein sequence: CASRAGTDTQYF.

This clone was seen a single time. This sequence joins TRBV4-2 and TRBJ1-6; 7 nucleotides agree with TRBD1. The CDR3 is 18 amino acids. J was trimmed by 9 bases and V by 0 bases; bases with no gene match: 14. Germline CDR1 reads LGHNA; CDR2 reads YNFKEQ. For the CDR3, the DNA is TGTGCCAGCAGCCAAGACCCAGGGGGAGGCCGAGTACGTTCACCCCTCCACTTT. It specifies CASSQDPGGGRVRSPLHF.

J is TRBJ2-7 and V is TRBV19, with D perhaps TRBD1 (6 bases). Looked up from germline, CDR1 is LNHDA and CDR2 is SQIVND (reference sequence). The V end was cut by 5 bases, the J end by 2 bases, with 16 bases between. The CDR3 extends over 15 amino acids. The CDR3 is CASSDDQGPTYEQYF. The CDR3 coding sequence is TGTGCCAGTAGTGATGACCAGGGGCCGACCTACGAGCAGTACTTC.

The CDR3 region has the DNA TGTGCCAGCAGCCTCCAAAGCGGGAGAGACAATGAGCAGTTCTTC. This sequence encodes CASSLQSGRDNEQFF. The chain employs TRBV11-3 and TRBJ2-1; TRBD2 matches at 8 bases. Trimming removed 5 bases from V and 5 bases from J; junction bases left unmatched: 8. Germline values: CDR1 SGHNT, CDR2 YENEEA. The CDR3 has 15 residues.

This clone showed up just a few times. The rearrangement links TRBV7-6 to TRBJ2-7; 8 nucleotides line up with TRBD2. This CDR3 has 16 residues. Germline CDR1 and CDR2: SGHVS and FNYEAQ. The J segment lost 2 bases and the V segment lost 3 bases, leaving 9 bases of the junction unmatched. DNA of the CDR3: TGTGCCAGCAGCTTGACTGGGCTAGCGGGTACCTACGAGCAGTACTTC. Translated: CASSLTGLAGTYEQYF.

This rearrangement joins TRBV27 to TRBJ2-7; TRBD2 matches 11 bases. The length of the CDR3 is 15 residues. V shed 6 bases and J 0 bases; nucleotides not matched to a gene: 4. Per germline, CDR1 MNHEY and CDR2 SMNVEV (reference sequence). The DNA for the CDR3 is TGTGCCAGCAGCTTAGCGGGAGGGCCCTCCTACGAGCAGTACTTC. Its translation: CASSLAGGPSYEQYF.

The chain joins TRBV3-1 (or the pseudogene TRBV3-2) to TRBJ2-7; D gene ambiguous. The CDR3 is 14 amino acids. Germline V CDR1 and CDR2: LGHDT, YNNKEL (reference sequence). The V gene lost 0 bases and the J gene lost 2 bases, with 8 bases spanning the gap. For the CDR3, the DNA is TGTGCCAGCAGCCAAGATTTCGGTACCTACGAGCAGTACTTC. It translates to CASSQDFGTYEQYF.

This chain links TRBV6-5 with TRBJ2-7; the match to TRBD2 covers 11 bases. Trimming cost V 0 bases and J 6 bases; bases outside gene matches: 7. The germline CDR1 and CDR2 sequences are MNHEY and SVGAGI. The CDR3 is made up of 16 amino acids. The CDR3 protein is CASSYSPSGRTSEQYF. The CDR3 nucleotides read TGTGCCAGCAGTTACTCCCCTAGCGGGAGGACGAGCGAGCAGTACTTC.

Only one count was recorded for this clone. The chain recombines TRBV11-2 with TRBJ2-2, with a possible D match to TRBD2 (6 bases). Germline V gene lookup returns CDR1 SGHAT and CDR2 FQNNGV. Trimming took 3 bases from V and 4 from J, leaving 21 bases between them. This CDR3 contains 18 residues. CDR3 amino acids: CASSFFSWGEPGTGELFF. Written as DNA, the CDR3 is TGTGCCAGCAGCTTTTTCTCCTGGGGGGAGCCCGGCACCGGGGAGCTGTTTTTT.

This sequence joins TRBV7-3 and TRBJ2-7; possible D gene TRBD2, 6 bases. Germline V gives CDR1 SGHTA, CDR2 FQGTGA. V lost 5 bases and J 5 bases, leaving 13 bases between the germline ends. The length of the CDR3 is 13 residues. CDR3 protein: CASSPVPGDEQYF. In DNA form, the CDR3 reads TGTGCCAGCAGCCCCGTCCCGGGGGACGAGCAGTACTTC.

This clone was detected only a few times. The genes are TRBV5-6 and TRBJ2-7; D may be TRBD1 (6 bases). CDR3 length: 16 residues. Germline-derived CDR1 and CDR2 are SGHDT and YYEEEE. The V end was cut by 3 bases, the J end by 3 bases, with 19 bases between. CDR3 DNA: TGTGCCAGCAGCTCTGTGGACAGAGTGTTCAACTACGAGCAGTACTTC. Amino acid sequence: CASSSVDRVFNYEQYF.

CDR3: CASSSRTGFAYEQYF. The DNA of the CDR3 is TGTGCCAGCAGTTCACGGACAGGGTTTGCTTACGAGCAGTACTTC. V is TRBV28 and J is TRBJ2-7, with 8 bases lining up with TRBD1. There are 15 residues in the CDR3. The V gene end was trimmed by 4 bases and the J gene end by 4 bases; junction bases not matched to a gene: 9. The germline CDR1 and CDR2 sequences are MDHEN and SYDVKM. Full variable domain (missing parts from reference TRBV28 and TRBJ2-7): DVKVTQSSRYLVKRTGEKVFLECVQDMDHENMFWYRQDPGLGLRLIYFSYDVKMKEKGDIPEGYSVSREKKERFSLILESASTNQTSMYLCASSSRTGFAYEQYFGPGTRLTVT.

This chain connects TRBV7-2 to TRBJ2-1, with D maybe TRBD2 (5 bases). V dropped 0 bases and J dropped 5 bases, with 5 bases sitting between them. This CDR3 has 13 amino acids. Germline CDR1 is SGHTA and CDR2 is FQGNSA. The CDR3 reads CASSLARDNEQFF. CDR3 DNA sequence: TGTGCCAGCAGCTTAGCGAGGGACAATGAGCAGTTCTTC.

This clone was recorded once. J is TRBJ2-7 and V is TRBV6-1, with D perhaps TRBD1 (5 bases). There are 16 residues in the CDR3. Germline CDR1 MNHNS, CDR2 SASEGT. V was pared by 2 bases and J by 4 bases, with 18 bases between. The CDR3 DNA is TGTGCCAGCAGTGAAAGGGGAATTTTTCCTAATTACGAGCAGTACTTC. This sequence encodes CASSERGIFPNYEQYF.

The rearrangement links TRBV29-1 to TRBJ2-1; 7 bases are shared with TRBD1. The CDR3 runs 14 residues. CDR1 is SQVTM and CDR2 is ANQGSEA in the germline V gene. V lost 5 bases, J lost 3 bases, and 7 bases stayed unmatched. This CDR3 reads CSVRGRQGYNEQFF. The CDR3 DNA reads TGCAGCGTTAGGGGCCGACAGGGCTACAATGAGCAGTTCTTC.

This clone turned up a few times. The rearrangement joins TRBV4-2 to TRBJ2-1, with TRBD2 matching 11 bases. Germline V gene data show CDR1 as LGHNA and CDR2 as YNFKEQ. The CDR3 has 16 residues. The V and J ends lost 0 bases and 7 bases, in that order; junction bases with no gene match: 5. CDR3 sequence (DNA): TGTGCCAGCAGCCAAGATTGGAGGACTAGCGGGAATGAGCAGTTCTTC. Residues: CASSQDWRTSGNEQFF.

This clone was seen only a few times. This sequence joins TRBV28 and TRBJ2-7; 7 nucleotides align to TRBD2. This CDR3 is 14 amino acids long. The V and J ends lost 7 bases and 2 bases, in that order; junction bases with no gene match: 8. Per the germline V gene, CDR1 is MDHEN and CDR2 is SYDVKM. CDR3 sequence: CASTPGGSTYEQYF. DNA of the CDR3: TGTGCCAGCACCCCGGGGGGAAGTACCTACGAGCAGTACTTC.

V is TRBV7-9 and J is TRBJ1-6; no firm D call. CDR1 and CDR2 (germline): SEHNR, FQNEAQ (reference sequence). The CDR3 length is 11 residues. Between the trimmed V and J ends, which lost 4 bases and 13 bases, there was a span of 8 bases. CDR3 DNA sequence: TGTGCCAGCAGCTCAGTACAGCCCCTCCACTTT. Residues: CASSSVQPLHF. Filled out from reference TRBV7-9 and TRBJ1-6, the complete variable domain reads DTGVSQNPRHKITKRGQNVTFRCDPISEHNRLYWYRQTLGQGPEFLTYFQNEAQLEKSRLLSDRFSAERPKGSFSTLEIQRTEQGDSAMYLCASSSVQPLHFGNGTRLTVT.

The chain combines TRBV6-1 with TRBJ2-1, with a possible D match to TRBD2 (6 bases). V was clipped by 2 bases and J by 5 bases, with 16 bases between them. The CDR3 runs 16 residues. Germline CDR1 MNHNS, CDR2 SASEGT. This CDR3 is CASSERAGPFHNEQFF. CDR3 nucleotide sequence: TGTGCCAGCAGTGAAAGGGCGGGACCCTTTCACAATGAGCAGTTCTTC.

The V and J genes are TRBV19 and TRBJ2-3, with 7 bases fitting TRBD1. Germline CDR1 LNHDA, CDR2 SQIVND (reference sequence). Trimming removed 6 bases from V and 4 bases from J; junction bases left unmatched: 7. This CDR3 spans 14 amino acids. The CDR3 region has the DNA TGTGCCAGTAGGCGGACAGGCATATCAGATACGCAGTATTTT. As protein: CASRRTGISDTQYF.